This T cell receptor (beta chain) originates from a study of naive and memory T cell subsets. An equimolar mix of two oligonucleotides served as the beta constant-region primer for TRBC1 and TRBC2. Nested alpha and beta constant-region primers with the SP2 primer drove four PCR rounds on ligated cDNA. TCRdb reprocessed the UMI-ligation and nested PCR reads via MiXCR and lists one record per CDR3 protein. The table has around 18,000 distinct CDR3 sequences, about 9% seen once. CD8 T cells were positively selected from what remained after CD4 positive selection. Cells stained for CD3, CD4, CD8, CD45RA and CD27 were sorted into four subsets. Per the germline V gene, CDR1 is MNHNS and CDR2 is SASEGT. The CDR3 loop spans 15 amino acids. V lost 7 bases to trimming and J lost 3 bases, with 15 bases between them. Points from the study as a whole: Findings for naive and memory subsets could not be checked against ground truth.

Many counts were recorded for this clonotype. Its specificity is unknown. The receptor was derived from a human donor in good health. Material for sequencing was central memory CD8+ T cells from blood. This chain connects TRBV6-1 to TRBJ2-2; D is unresolved. The CDR3 bases are TGTGCCAGCACCCCCCCCGGAAGACACACCGGGGAGCTGTTTTTT. This sequence encodes CASTPPGRHTGELFF.